The 25 T cell receptor beta chains reported below all come from one sample, sequenced in a study of T cell clones after liver transplantation. Sequenced by immunoSEQ multiplex PCR; TCRdb stores in-frame clones only, minus some. The sample lists under 15,000 clones; 74% were seen once. The sample was CD8+ T cells from blood, taken at the 22-month timepoint. These TCRs come from a human patient who received a liver transplant. Among the T cells, some may be from the graft donor.

The V call is TRBV4-3, the J call TRBJ2-1; 7 nucleotides match TRBD2. The germline V gene has CDR1 LGHNA and CDR2 YSLEER. J lost 7 bases, V lost 4 bases, and 19 bases had no gene match. The CDR3 has 18 amino acids. The CDR3 DNA reads as TGCGCCAGCAGCCGATCCACCCTTGCGGGAGCAGCTGATAATGAGCAGTTCTTC. The encoded protein is CASSRSTLAGAADNEQFF.

This clone turned up a few times. J is TRBJ2-5 and V is TRBV28, with 7 positions matching TRBD2. V dropped 5 bases and J dropped 3; count of bases not matched to a gene: 9. The CDR3 covers 15 residues. Germline CDR1 is MDHEN and CDR2 is SYDVKM. CDR3 DNA: TGTGCCAGCAGTCACTCCCGGCGGGAGAAAGAGACCCAGTACTTC. Protein product: CASSHSRREKETQYF.

The chain carries TRBV6-4 and TRBJ2-1; 10 bases fit TRBD2. J was trimmed by 9 bases and V by 3 bases; bases with no gene match: 8. This CDR3 comprises 15 residues. The germline V gene encodes CDR1 MRHNA and CDR2 SNTAGT. CDR3 bases: TGTGCCAGCAGTGAGTCCCCGGCTAGCGGGGGTGAGCAGTTCTTC. This codes for CASSESPASGGEQFF.

The gene calls are TRBV6-1 and TRBJ1-5; 10 bases align to TRBD1. Germline V lookup: CDR1 MNHNS, CDR2 SASEGT. The CDR3 length is 13 residues. Trimming took 6 bases from V and 7 from J; bases not matched to a gene: 3. The CDR3 is CASRGTGDQPQHF. Here the CDR3 DNA reads TGTGCCAGCAGAGGGACAGGGGACCAGCCCCAGCATTTT.

This chain joins TRBV5-4 and TRBJ1-2, with D tentatively TRBD1 (5 bases). The ends were cut back, 2 bases at V and 2 bases at J, with 10 bases in the middle. The germline gives CDR1 SGHNT, CDR2 YYREEE (reference sequence). This CDR3 comprises 14 residues. The CDR3 sequence: CASSLPGTNYGYTF. The CDR3 coding sequence is TGTGCCAGCAGCTTACCAGGGACCAACTATGGCTACACCTTC.

J is TRBJ2-5 and V is TRBV6-6; TRBD1 is a possible D gene (5 bases). V was clipped by 5 bases and J by 1 base, with 11 bases between them. The CDR3 runs to 14 residues. Germline V gene data show CDR1 as MNHNY and CDR2 as SVGAGI (reference sequence). CDR3 protein: CASSPDDSQETQYF. For the CDR3, the DNA is TGTGCCAGCAGTCCAGACGACAGCCAAGAGACCCAGTACTTC.

The V gene is TRBV6-5, the J gene TRBJ2-7; D not certain. CDR1 is MNHEY, CDR2 SVGAGI, per germline. Trimming left V 6 bases short and J 3 bases short, with 12 bases between. There are 13 residues in the CDR3. CDR3 coding DNA: TGTGCCAGCAGCCTATCTCCTTACTACGAGCAGTACTTC. It codes for CASSLSPYYEQYF.

The chain recombines TRBV7-3 with TRBJ1-2, with a weak D call TRBD1 (6 bases). Germline CDR1 reads SGHTA; CDR2 reads FQGTGA. Trimming took 5 bases from V and 7 from J, leaving 17 bases between them. The CDR3 extends over 14 amino acids. The CDR3 DNA reads TGTGCCAGCAGCGAAACCAGGGGTACGGGTGGCTACACCTTC. It translates to CASSETRGTGGYTF.

The genes are TRBV4-1 and TRBJ1-1; D gene ambiguous. This CDR3 comprises 15 residues. Between the trimmed V and J ends, which lost 0 bases and 0 bases, there was a span of 8 bases. Germline lookup yields CDR1 MGHRA and CDR2 YSYEKL. The CDR3 region is CASSQERSMNTEAFF. The CDR3 nucleotides read TGCGCCAGCAGCCAAGAACGGAGCATGAACACTGAAGCTTTCTTT.

This rearrangement joins TRBV7-9 to TRBJ2-1; unclear D gene. The germline V gene encodes CDR1 SEHNR and CDR2 FQNEAQ (reference sequence). CDR3 length: 12 amino acids. V was cut by 7 bases and J by 5 bases, with 9 bases left in between. CDR3 sequence (DNA): TGTGCCAGCATAGACTGGAACAATGAGCAGTTCTTC. Protein: CASIDWNNEQFF.

This clone has only one observation. The chain employs TRBV4-3 and TRBJ2-2, with a weak D call TRBD2 (6 bases). The CDR3 totals 16 residues. The germline CDR1 and CDR2 sequences are LGHNA and YSLEER. V gave up 3 bases and J gave up 2 bases, with 13 bases separating them. This chain's CDR3 is CASSHVTGTNTGELFF. CDR3 DNA: TGCGCCAGCAGCCATGTAACCGGGACTAACACCGGGGAGCTGTTTTTT.

The chain combines TRBV7-2 with TRBJ2-7; perhaps TRBD2 as D (5 bases). Germline CDR1 reads SGHTA; CDR2 reads FQGNSA. The CDR3 loop spans 10 amino acids. The V gene lost 6 bases and the J gene lost 6 bases, with 6 bases spanning the gap. In DNA, the CDR3 is TGTGCCAGCAGTCGGGGCGAGCAGTACTTC. It encodes CASSRGEQYF.

The chain couples TRBV18 to TRBJ1-5; D possibly corresponds to TRBD1 (6 bases). The V and J ends lost 2 bases and 3 bases respectively, with 14 bases between them. This CDR3 comprises 16 residues. Germline lookup yields CDR1 KGHSH and CDR2 LQKENI. CDR3 nucleotide sequence: TGTGCCAGCTCACCATGGAACAGGGACCCCAATCAGCCCCAGCATTTT. Residues: CASSPWNRDPNQPQHF.

The chain links TRBV28 to TRBJ1-1; 7 bases map to TRBD1. The germline V gene encodes CDR1 MDHEN and CDR2 SYDVKM. The CDR3 spans 13 residues. Unmatched junction bases numbered 2, after V lost 7 bases and J lost 0 bases. The CDR3 here is CASKGQLNTEAFF. CDR3 DNA sequence: TGTGCCAGCAAGGGACAGCTGAACACTGAAGCTTTCTTT. Supplemented by reference TRBV28 and TRBJ1-1, the full variable domain reads DVKVTQSSRYLVKRTGEKVFLECVQDMDHENMFWYRQDPGLGLRLIYFSYDVKMKEKGDIPEGYSVSREKKERFSLILESASTNQTSMYLCASKGQLNTEAFFGQGTRLTVV.

The V gene is TRBV5-1, the J gene TRBJ2-7; TRBD2 might be the D (6 bases). The CDR3 is made up of 13 amino acids. Germline-derived CDR1 and CDR2 are SGHRS and YFSETQ. The ends were cut back, 4 bases at V and 2 bases at J, with 10 bases in the middle. The CDR3 sequence is CASSQGLTYEQYF. Here the CDR3 DNA reads TGCGCCAGCAGCCAAGGACTAACCTACGAGCAGTACTTC. The full variable domain, completed using reference TRBV5-1 and TRBJ2-7, is KAGVTQTPRYLIKTRGQQVTLSCSPISGHRSVSWYQQTPGQGLQFLFEYFSETQRNKGNFPGRFSGRQFSNSRSEMNVSTLELGDSALYLCASSQGLTYEQYFGPGTRLTVT.

This clone showed up just once. The V call is TRBV7-9, the J call TRBJ1-1, with 7 bases matching TRBD1. The V segment lost 5 bases and the J segment 7 bases; nucleotides outside the gene matches: 4. This CDR3 is built from 12 residues. Per germline, CDR1 SEHNR and CDR2 FQNEAQ (reference sequence). Written as DNA, the CDR3 is TGTGCCAGCAGCCAAAGGGACAGTGAAGCTTTCTTT. It yields the protein CASSQRDSEAFF.

This clone was found once. The chain links TRBV14 to TRBJ2-7; 12 bases line up with TRBD2. The V gene's germline CDR1 is SGHDN and CDR2 FVKESK. Trimming at V came to 2 bases and at J to 2 bases, leaving 7 bases not matched to a gene. This CDR3 has 17 residues. Here the CDR3 DNA reads TGTGCCAGCAGCCAAAGGGGACTAGCGGGTCCCCCCTACGAGCAGTACTTC. Translation: CASSQRGLAGPPYEQYF.

The chain employs TRBV28 and TRBJ1-2; D remains ambiguous. Trimming removed 3 bases at V and 8 bases at J, with 7 bases between. Germline CDR1 and CDR2: MDHEN and SYDVKM. CDR3 length: 11 amino acids. DNA of the CDR3: TGTGCCAGCAGTTTTCAGGAAGGCTACACCTTC. This codes for CASSFQEGYTF.

V is TRBV27 and J is TRBJ2-7, with 10 positions matching TRBD1. V trimming: 6 bases; J trimming: 1 base; junction bases outside the gene matches: 6. The CDR3 contains 15 residues. Germline lookup yields CDR1 MNHEY and CDR2 SMNVEV (reference sequence). In DNA, the CDR3 is TGTGCCAGCAGGACTCGACAGGGGGCTTCCTACGAGCAGTACTTC. Translating gives CASRTRQGASYEQYF.

V and J are TRBV6-1 and TRBJ1-2; a weak D match, TRBD1 (5 bases). The ends were cut back, 6 bases at V and 10 bases at J, with 12 bases in the middle. There are 11 residues in the CDR3. Germline loops: CDR1 MNHNS, CDR2 SASEGT. CDR3 region: CASRSGGAYTF. In DNA form, the CDR3 reads TGTGCCAGCAGGTCCGGTGGGGCCTACACCTTC.

This clone was seen only a few times. The J gene is TRBJ2-7, the V gene TRBV7-9; tentatively, D is TRBD1 (5 bases). The V end was cut by 11 bases, the J end by 4 bases, with 21 bases between. Per germline, CDR1 SEHNR and CDR2 FQNEAQ (reference sequence). This CDR3 spans 14 amino acids. CDR3 DNA: TGTGCCGAAGTTGCAGGGTTCGACTCGTACGAGCAGTACTTC. Its translation: CAEVAGFDSYEQYF.

This clone is medium-sized within its sample. The CDR3 coding sequence is TGTGCCAGCAGTGCAACAGGGGCGGATGATTCACCCCTCCACTTT. Its translation is CASSATGADDSPLHF. The V gene is TRBV6-4, the J gene TRBJ1-6; 7 bases are shared with TRBD1. CDR1 MRHNA and CDR2 SNTAGT come from the germline V gene. This CDR3 has 15 residues. The ends lost 4 bases at V and 8 bases at J; junction bases unmatched: 8.

This chain connects TRBV9 to TRBJ2-1; D ambiguous. V lost 2 bases, J lost 7 bases, and 7 bases lay in between. This CDR3 comprises 12 residues. Germline CDR1 and CDR2: SGDLS and YYNGEE. CDR3 in amino acids: CASSVAGNEQFF. The CDR3 nucleotides read TGTGCCAGCAGCGTGGCCGGGAATGAGCAGTTCTTC.

The chain couples TRBV7-9 to TRBJ1-1; the match to TRBD1 covers 9 bases. This CDR3 contains 14 residues. Per the germline V gene, CDR1 is SEHNR and CDR2 is FQNEAQ (reference sequence). Unmatched junction bases numbered 4, after V lost 1 base and J lost 7 bases. CDR3 protein: CASSLEGTGFEAFF. In nucleotides, the CDR3 is TGTGCCAGCAGCTTAGAGGGGACAGGGTTTGAAGCTTTCTTT.

The rearrangement joins TRBV4-2 to TRBJ2-7, with 8 positions matching TRBD1. Germline CDR1 reads LGHNA; CDR2 reads YNFKEQ. Unmatched junction bases numbered 15, after V lost 3 bases and J lost 5 bases. The CDR3 is 17 amino acids. For the CDR3, the DNA is TGTGCCAGCAGCCAGGTGACAGGGGCAGGGTCAAAGAACGAGCAGTACTTC. Residues: CASSQVTGAGSKNEQYF.